This T cell receptor beta chain was observed in a study of T cell responses to AZD1222 COVID-19 vaccine. Sequenced by immunoSEQ multiplex PCR; TCRdb stores in-frame clones only, minus some. The sample yields 77,000 or so clones, roughly nine tenths seen once. CDR1 is SGHRS and CDR2 is YFSETQ in the germline V gene. This CDR3 contains 15 residues. V gave up 4 bases and J gave up 0 bases, with 14 bases separating them. Source: peripheral blood, taken on day 0 of MenACWY control vaccination. This sequence was found in an adult in good health. The gene calls are TRBV5-1 and TRBJ2-7; D is perhaps TRBD1 (6 bases). DNA for the CDR3: TGCGCCAGCAGCCGACAGGTGGGAAGCTCCTACGAGCAGTACTTC. It specifies CASSRQVGSSYEQYF. The full variable domain, completed using reference TRBV5-1 and TRBJ2-7, is KAGVTQTPRYLIKTRGQQVTLSCSPISGHRSVSWYQQTPGQGLQFLFEYFSETQRNKGNFPGRFSGRQFSNSRSEMNVSTLELGDSALYLCASSRQVGSSYEQYFGPGTRLTVT.